What follows is one T cell receptor (beta chain) and its context. Study members were between roughly 18 and 100 years old and lived in 20 to 25 US regions. Participants reported their clinical history, and cohort assignment relied on those reports. Donors in Cohort 3 counted as recovered after two negative PCRs, clearance, or symptom resolution. CDR1 and CDR2 (germline): SNHLY, FYNNEI. The J segment lost 6 bases and the V segment lost 6 bases, leaving 11 bases of the junction unmatched. CDR3 length: 14 amino acids. Libraries were prepared by immunoSEQ multiplex PCR; TCRdb keeps only in-frame clonotypes and omits some of them. Of 150,000 to 200,000 clones in the sample, roughly 88% were seen once. The data derive from a study of blood T cell repertoires in COVID-19.

The rearrangement links TRBV2 to TRBJ2-7, with 7 bases identical to TRBD2. The sequencing input was PBMCs or T cells enriched from blood (not recorded which). The receptor was derived from a woman aged 55-75 years who had recovered from COVID-19. In nucleotides, the CDR3 is TGTGCCAGCAGCGCTCGGACTAGTGCCCCCGAGCAGTACTTC. Amino acids: CASSARTSAPEQYF.